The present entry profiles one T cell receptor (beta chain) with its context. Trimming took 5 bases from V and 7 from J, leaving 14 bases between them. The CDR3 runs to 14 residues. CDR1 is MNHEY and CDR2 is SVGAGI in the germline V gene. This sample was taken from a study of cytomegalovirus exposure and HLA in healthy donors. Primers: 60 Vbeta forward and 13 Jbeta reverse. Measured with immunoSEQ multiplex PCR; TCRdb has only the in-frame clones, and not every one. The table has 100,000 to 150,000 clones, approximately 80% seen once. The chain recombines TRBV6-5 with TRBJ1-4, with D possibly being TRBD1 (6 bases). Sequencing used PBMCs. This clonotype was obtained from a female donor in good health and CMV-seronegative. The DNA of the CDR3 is TGTGCCAGCAGTAACAGGGTATTCGGTGAAAAACTGTTTTTT. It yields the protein CASSNRVFGEKLFF.